The 32 T cell receptor beta chains below were found in one sample sequenced in a study of blood T cells in healthy people across ages. Next came a second PCR, run for about 6 to 11 cycles, which used a sample-barcoded 5' primer along with a J-beta primer mix. TCRdb used MiXCR to reprocess the 5' RACE reads, holding one entry per CDR3 protein. This table has about 1.7 million distinct CDR3 sequences, roughly 30% appearing once. The sample consisted of blood. The receptors were sampled from a woman aged 25 to 39 in good health.

This clonotype was seen a single time. A clone one base away is much larger, so this may be a read error. V usage is TRBV6-5 and J usage is TRBJ2-5; 12 bases match TRBD1. Near its end, the DNA agrees better with TRBJ2-7, so the J call may be wrong. This CDR3 has 14 amino acids. The germline CDR1 and CDR2 sequences are MNHEY and SVGAGI. The CDR3 DNA is TGTGCCAGCAACACCGGGACAGGGGGCGGCGAGCAGTACTTC. This translates into CASNTGTGGGEQYF.

The chain carries TRBV18 and TRBJ2-3; perhaps TRBD2 as D (5 bases). Germline CDR1 and CDR2: KGHSH and LQKENI. This CDR3 has 16 residues. V shed 3 bases and J shed 1 base, with 14 bases lying between them. The CDR3 is CASSPLMEARTDTQYF. As DNA, the CDR3 is TGTGCCAGCTCACCTTTGATGGAGGCGCGCACAGATACGCAGTATTTT.

The chain combines TRBV12-3 or TRBV12-4 with TRBJ2-1; 9 bases match TRBD1. With 6 bases clipped from V and 7 bases from J, the junction kept 13 bases outside the gene matches. The CDR3 is made up of 16 amino acids. The CDR3 DNA reads as TGTGCCAGCAGATTTCCGGGACAGGGTGGGATTAATGAGCAGTTCTTC. Translation: CASRFPGQGGINEQFF.

In regard to this clonotype: Since the CDR3 does not end with the conserved phenylalanine or tryptophan, this likely comes from a read error. The chain employs TRBV12-3 or TRBV12-4 and TRBJ2-3, with 12 bases aligning to TRBD2. The CDR3 spans 17 residues. CDR3 nucleotide sequence: TGTGCCAGCAGTCTCAGACTAGCGGGGGACAGCACAGATGCGCAGTATTCT. This sequence encodes CASSLRLAGDSTDAQYS.

The CDR3 DNA sequence: TGCAGCGTTGAAGATCGGGACAGGGGGATTAGCACCGGGGAGCTGTTTTTT. It encodes CSVEDRDRGISTGELFF. The genes are TRBV29-1 and TRBJ2-2, with TRBD1 identical over 11 bases. Per the germline V gene, CDR1 is SQVTM and CDR2 is ANQGSEA. V lost 0 bases and J lost 4; bases outside the gene matches: 7. The CDR3 has 17 residues.

The chain has TRBV20-1 and TRBJ2-5; D remains ambiguous. Germline loops: CDR1 DFQATT, CDR2 SNEGSKA (reference sequence). V gave up 6 bases and J gave up 11 bases, with 13 bases separating them. This CDR3 spans 10 amino acids. CDR3 sequence: CSAERNEQYF. The CDR3 DNA reads as TGCAGTGCGGAGAGGAATGAGCAGTACTTC.

This clonotype showed up just a few times. This chain joins TRBV2 and TRBJ1-4; D gene ambiguous. Germline-derived CDR1 and CDR2 are SNHLY and FYNNEI. This CDR3 has 12 residues. V lost 0 bases to trimming and J lost 7 bases, with 3 bases between them. The CDR3 coding sequence is TGTGCCAGCAGTGAAGCTCGTGAAAAACTGTTTTTT. The encoded protein is CASSEAREKLFF.

This clonotype was detected ten times or more. The V gene is TRBV12-3 or TRBV12-4, the J gene TRBJ1-6; possibly TRBD1 for D (5 bases). The CDR3 contains 15 residues. V was cut by 1 base and J by 7 bases, with 11 bases left in between. The DNA for the CDR3 is TGTGCCAGCAGTTTAGAAGGGGCTAGGAATTCACCCCTCCACTTT. Protein: CASSLEGARNSPLHF.

This clonotype was seen a handful of times. CDR3: CASSLEGLAGHYEQYF. The CDR3 bases are TGTGCCAGCAGCTTAGAGGGACTAGCAGGACACTACGAGCAGTACTTC. The V gene is TRBV7-8, the J gene TRBJ2-7, with 9 bases aligning to TRBD2. Per the germline V gene, CDR1 is SGHVS and CDR2 is FQNEAQ. This CDR3 is built from 16 residues. The V gene end was trimmed by 1 base and the J gene end by 3 bases; junction bases not matched to a gene: 7.

This clonotype was found a few times. The V call is TRBV18, the J call TRBJ2-1; D possibly corresponds to TRBD1 (6 bases). CDR3 length: 16 residues. V was shortened by 6 bases and J by 2 bases, with 17 bases between the two germline ends. Germline V gene lookup returns CDR1 KGHSH and CDR2 LQKENI. In DNA form, the CDR3 reads TGTGCCAGCTCCCTCCTGGGGGACAACACCTACAATGAGCAGTTCTTC. This sequence encodes CASSLLGDNTYNEQFF.

V is TRBV27 and J is TRBJ1-6; D may be TRBD1 (5 bases). Trimming cost V 0 bases and J 6 bases, with 12 bases left between them. The CDR3 contains 16 residues. CDR1 and CDR2 (germline): MNHEY, SMNVEV (reference sequence). CDR3 in amino acids: CASSLSRGRVNSPLHF. The CDR3 DNA is TGTGCCAGCAGTTTATCGCGAGGCAGGGTTAATTCACCCCTCCACTTT.

In the case of this clonotype: The junction shows a germline mismatch at one end, possibly a read error. This chain joins TRBV28 and TRBJ2-3; tentative D call: TRBD1 (5 bases). The CDR3 is 14 residues long. In germline, CDR1 is MDHEN, CDR2 SYDVKM. The CDR3 sequence: CACSPRDFTDTQYF. The CDR3, as DNA: TGTGCCTGCAGTCCCAGGGATTTCACAGATACGCAGTATTTT.

There are a few counts of this clonotype. This chain uses TRBV7-9 with TRBJ2-1; the match to TRBD1 covers 7 bases. The V gene's germline CDR1 is SEHNR and CDR2 FQNEAQ (reference sequence). Trimming cost V 1 base and J 7 bases; bases outside gene matches: 10. This CDR3 spans 16 amino acids. The CDR3 nucleotides read TGTGCCAGCAGCTTAGAGCCCGACAGGGTAGGGAATGAGCAGTTCTTC. Translated, it gives CASSLEPDRVGNEQFF.

The sample holds a few counts of this clonotype. The genes are TRBV9 and TRBJ1-2; 8 positions agree with TRBD1. Germline V gene data show CDR1 as SGDLS and CDR2 as YYNGEE. With 4 bases clipped from V and 2 bases from J, the junction kept 10 bases outside the gene matches. The CDR3 loop spans 16 amino acids. CDR3: CASSPSVRQGNYGYTF. The CDR3 nucleotides are TGTGCCAGCAGCCCCTCGGTTCGACAGGGGAACTATGGCTACACCTTC.

This sequence joins TRBV9 and TRBJ2-1; 7 bases are shared with TRBD2. Germline V gene sequence: CDR1 SGDLS, CDR2 YYNGEE. Trimming at V came to 0 bases and at J to 9 bases, leaving 6 bases not matched to a gene. CDR3 length: 14 residues. CDR3 coding DNA: TGTGCCAGCAGCGTAGTCAGCGGGATGACTGAGCAGTTCTTC. Translated: CASSVVSGMTEQFF.

This clonotype was recorded a few times. J is TRBJ1-4 and V is TRBV27; perhaps TRBD1 as D (5 bases). In germline, CDR1 is MNHEY, CDR2 SMNVEV (reference sequence). V was clipped by 6 bases and J by 5 bases, with 13 bases between them. The CDR3 is 14 residues long. CDR3 sequence: CASRAGPSNEKLFF. In DNA, the CDR3 is TGTGCCAGCAGGGCAGGGCCATCCAATGAAAAACTGTTTTTT.

This clonotype occurred a few times. The chain combines TRBV13 with TRBJ2-1; 8 nucleotides align to TRBD2. This CDR3 spans 15 amino acids. CDR1 and CDR2 (germline): PRHDT, FYEKMQ (reference sequence). The J segment lost 7 bases and the V segment lost 3 bases, leaving 8 bases of the junction unmatched. CDR3 protein: CASSFTSGFRNEQFF. CDR3 DNA sequence: TGTGCCAGCAGCTTCACTAGCGGCTTTAGGAATGAGCAGTTCTTC.

The chain joins TRBV5-1 to TRBJ2-1; D unclear. With 3 bases removed from V and 3 bases from J, the gap between germline ends came to 13 bases. The CDR3 runs 15 residues. Germline values: CDR1 SGHRS, CDR2 YFSETQ. The CDR3 nucleotides read TGCGCCAGCAGCTACAAGACACCAGACTACAATGAGCAGTTCTTC. Translating it yields CASSYKTPDYNEQFF. Full variable domain (remainder filled in from reference TRBV5-1 and TRBJ2-1): KAGVTQTPRYLIKTRGQQVTLSCSPISGHRSVSWYQQTPGQGLQFLFEYFSETQRNKGNFPGRFSGRQFSNSRSEMNVSTLELGDSALYLCASSYKTPDYNEQFFGPGTRLTVL.

V usage is TRBV6-6 and J usage is TRBJ2-7, with TRBD2 matching over 15 bases. Looked up from germline, CDR1 is MNHNY and CDR2 is SVGAGI (reference sequence). V lost 5 bases to trimming and J lost 2 bases; unmatched junction nucleotides: 7. The CDR3 sequence is 17 residues long. The CDR3 region has the DNA TGTGCCAGCAGTCCAGGACTAGCGGGAGGGCTAACCTACGAGCAGTACTTC. Translating gives CASSPGLAGGLTYEQYF.

The genes are TRBV2 and TRBJ2-1; 9 bases match TRBD2. The CDR3 spans 13 residues. Germline CDR1 reads SNHLY; CDR2 reads FYNNEI. The junction had 10 bases not matched to a gene; V was cut back by 10 bases and J by 9 bases. The CDR3 protein is CATGTSRDGEQFF. In DNA form, the CDR3 reads TGTGCCACCGGGACTAGCAGAGACGGTGAGCAGTTCTTC.

This clonotype turned up a few times. The chain uses TRBV12-3 or TRBV12-4 and TRBJ2-1; no reliable D call. V gave up 4 bases and J gave up 7 bases, with 11 bases separating them. The CDR3 sequence is 13 residues long. CDR3 amino acids: CASSSRIPNEQFF. The CDR3 nucleotides are TGTGCCAGCAGTTCCAGGATTCCTAATGAGCAGTTCTTC.

The CDR3 nucleotides read TGCAGTGCAGAAAATAGCGCAGACTATGGCTACACCTTC. Translated: CSAENSADYGYTF. The chain joins TRBV20-1 to TRBJ1-2; D remains ambiguous. V lost 6 bases and J lost 3, with 14 bases in between. Germline V CDR1 and CDR2: DFQATT, SNEGSKA (reference sequence). CDR3 length equals 13 residues.

In the case of this clonotype: Germline is not matched at one junction end, which may reflect a read error. The chain carries TRBV5-6 and TRBJ2-3, with D unresolved. This CDR3 contains 15 residues. Germline V CDR1 and CDR2: SGHDT, YYEEEE. This CDR3 is CAGSPPPGAGDTQYF. CDR3 nucleotides: TGTGCCGGCAGCCCGCCCCCCGGCGCCGGGGATACGCAGTATTTT.

This clonotype was seen a few times. V usage is TRBV7-3 and J usage is TRBJ2-1; 7 nucleotides agree with TRBD1. CDR3 length equals 16 residues. The ends lost 3 bases at V and 4 bases at J; junction bases unmatched: 9. The germline V gene encodes CDR1 SGHTA and CDR2 FQGTGA. The CDR3 loop reads CASSFSHPGQYNEQFF. In DNA, the CDR3 is TGTGCCAGCAGCTTTTCACATCCGGGACAGTACAATGAGCAGTTCTTC.

This clonotype was detected only a few times. The rearrangement joins TRBV20-1 to TRBJ2-5; 8 nucleotides line up with TRBD2. The CDR3 extends over 13 amino acids. Germline trimming cut 4 bases from V and 4 bases from J; bases unmatched to any gene: 5. The germline CDR1 and CDR2 sequences are DFQATT and SNEGSKA (reference sequence). CDR3 loop: CSATLGGGETQYF. The DNA of the CDR3 is TGCAGTGCTACCCTCGGGGGGGGAGAGACCCAGTACTTC.

The sample holds a few counts of this clonotype. V and J are TRBV9 and TRBJ1-2; D is unclear. Germline CDR1 and CDR2: SGDLS and YYNGEE. This CDR3 has 12 amino acids. Deletions cut 1 base from V and 10 bases from J, with 11 bases between. The CDR3 DNA reads TGTGCCAGCAGCGTACGTCCCGGACTCTACACCTTC. It is translated as CASSVRPGLYTF.

V and J are TRBV30 and TRBJ1-5, with TRBD1 as a possible D gene (6 bases). This CDR3 comprises 13 residues. Per germline, CDR1 GTSNPN and CDR2 SVGIG (reference sequence). The V end was cut by 2 bases, the J end by 4 bases, with 9 bases between. The CDR3 sequence: CAWSRGVNQPQHF. The CDR3, as DNA: TGTGCCTGGAGTAGGGGGGTAAATCAGCCCCAGCATTTT. Using reference TRBV30 and TRBJ1-5 for the parts outside the CDR3, the full variable domain is SQTIHQWPATLVQPVGSPLSLECTVEGTSNPNLYWYRQAAGRGLQLLFYSVGIGQISSEVPQNLSASRPQDRQFILSSKKLLLSDSGFYLCAWSRGVNQPQHFGDGTRLSIL.

This sequence joins TRBV20-1 and TRBJ2-1; 13 bases fit TRBD2. V gave up 3 bases and J gave up 10 bases; unmatched junction bases: 15. Germline V CDR1 and CDR2: DFQATT, SNEGSKA (reference sequence). This CDR3 comprises 17 residues. CDR3 bases: TGCAGTGCTAGCGATGACTTAACTAGCGGGAGGGGGCCCGAGCAGTTCTTC. Encoded protein: CSASDDLTSGRGPEQFF.

The CDR3 region has the DNA TGTGCCAGCACCAGGACCGAGTGGAACACTGAAGCTTTCTTT. Residues: CASTRTEWNTEAFF. The chain carries TRBV12-3 or TRBV12-4 and TRBJ1-1, with no clear D. The V gene lost 7 bases and the J gene lost 1 base, with 13 bases spanning the gap. CDR3 length equals 14 residues.

The chain links TRBV7-8 to TRBJ2-5; D is ambiguous. This CDR3 spans 14 amino acids. Germline CDR1 SGHVS, CDR2 FQNEAQ. Between the trimmed V and J ends, which lost 3 bases and 4 bases, there was a span of 12 bases. The CDR3 sequence: CASSFVRVGETQYF. Here the CDR3 DNA reads TGTGCCAGCAGCTTCGTCCGGGTTGGAGAGACCCAGTACTTC.

This CDR3 is CASSEGAGGPENIQYF. CDR3 nucleotides: TGTGCCAGCAGTGAGGGAGCGGGGGGGCCTGAAAACATTCAGTACTTC. This rearrangement joins TRBV2 to TRBJ2-4, with 10 bases matching TRBD2. CDR1 SNHLY and CDR2 FYNNEI come from the germline V gene. The CDR3 consists of 16 residues. With V trimmed by 3 bases and J by 5 bases, 7 bases remained unmatched.

This clonotype was counted ten times or more. The chain is built from TRBV20-1 and TRBJ2-3; TRBD2 might be the D (5 bases). The CDR3 has 13 amino acids. The V end was cut by 5 bases, the J end by 4 bases, with 13 bases between. Germline lookup yields CDR1 DFQATT and CDR2 SNEGSKA (reference sequence). CDR3 bases: TGCAGTGCTGCCCTAGGAGGCCCAGATACGCAGTATTTT. As protein: CSAALGGPDTQYF.